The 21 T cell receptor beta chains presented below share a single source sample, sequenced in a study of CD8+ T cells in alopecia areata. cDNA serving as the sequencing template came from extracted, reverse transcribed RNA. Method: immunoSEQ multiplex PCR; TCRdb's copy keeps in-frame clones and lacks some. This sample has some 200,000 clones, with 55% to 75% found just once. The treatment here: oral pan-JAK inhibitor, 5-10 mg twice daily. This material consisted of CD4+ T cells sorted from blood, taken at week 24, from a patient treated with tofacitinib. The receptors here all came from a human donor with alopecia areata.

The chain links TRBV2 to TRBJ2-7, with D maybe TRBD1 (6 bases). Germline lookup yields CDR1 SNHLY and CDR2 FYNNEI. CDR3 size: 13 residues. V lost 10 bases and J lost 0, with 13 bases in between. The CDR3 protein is CATGQMSSYEQYF. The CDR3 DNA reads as TGTGCCACAGGACAGATGAGCTCCTACGAGCAGTACTTC.

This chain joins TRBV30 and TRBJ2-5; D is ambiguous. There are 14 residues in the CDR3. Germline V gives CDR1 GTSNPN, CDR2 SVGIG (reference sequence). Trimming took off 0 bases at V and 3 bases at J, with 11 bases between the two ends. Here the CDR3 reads CAWSVLLLEETQYF. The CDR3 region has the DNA TGTGCCTGGAGTGTACTTCTCTTAGAAGAGACCCAGTACTTC.

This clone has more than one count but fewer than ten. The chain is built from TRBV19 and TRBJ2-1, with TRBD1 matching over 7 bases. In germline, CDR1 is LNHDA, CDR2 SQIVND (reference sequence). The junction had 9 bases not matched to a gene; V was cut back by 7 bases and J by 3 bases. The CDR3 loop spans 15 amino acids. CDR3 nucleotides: TGTGCCAGTAATTCGCCGGGACAGTTCTACAATGAGCAGTTCTTC. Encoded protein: CASNSPGQFYNEQFF.

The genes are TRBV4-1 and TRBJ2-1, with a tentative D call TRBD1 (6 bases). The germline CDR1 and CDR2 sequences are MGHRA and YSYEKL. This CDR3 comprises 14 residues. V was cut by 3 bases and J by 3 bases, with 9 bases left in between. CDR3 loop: CASSQGAGYNEQFF. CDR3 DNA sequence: TGCGCCAGCAGCCAGGGGGCAGGCTACAATGAGCAGTTCTTC.

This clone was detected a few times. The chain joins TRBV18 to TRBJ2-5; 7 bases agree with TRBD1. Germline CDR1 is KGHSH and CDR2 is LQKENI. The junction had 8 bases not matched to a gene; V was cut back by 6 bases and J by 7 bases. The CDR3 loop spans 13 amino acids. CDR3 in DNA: TGTGCCAGCTCCGGACAGGCCCAGGGGACCCAGTACTTC. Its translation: CASSGQAQGTQYF.

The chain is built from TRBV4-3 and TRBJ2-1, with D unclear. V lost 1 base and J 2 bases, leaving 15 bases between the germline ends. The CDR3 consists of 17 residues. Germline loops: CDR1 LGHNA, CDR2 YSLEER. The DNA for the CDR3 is TGCGCCAGCAGCCAAGTAGCAAGGGTTGGGACCTACAATGAGCAGTTCTTC. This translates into CASSQVARVGTYNEQFF.

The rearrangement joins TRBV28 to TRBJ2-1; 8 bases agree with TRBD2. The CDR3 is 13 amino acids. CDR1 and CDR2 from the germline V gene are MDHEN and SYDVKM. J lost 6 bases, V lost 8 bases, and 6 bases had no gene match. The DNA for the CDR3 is TGTGCCAGCGGACCTGGGACTAGCAATGAGCAGTTCTTC. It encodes CASGPGTSNEQFF.

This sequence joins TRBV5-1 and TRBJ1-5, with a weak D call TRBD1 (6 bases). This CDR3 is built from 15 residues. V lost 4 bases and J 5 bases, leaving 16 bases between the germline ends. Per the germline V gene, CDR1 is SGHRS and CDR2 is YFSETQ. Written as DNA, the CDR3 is TGCGCCAGCAGCACGCAACAGGGAACCGATCAGCCCCAGCATTTT. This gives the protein CASSTQQGTDQPQHF.

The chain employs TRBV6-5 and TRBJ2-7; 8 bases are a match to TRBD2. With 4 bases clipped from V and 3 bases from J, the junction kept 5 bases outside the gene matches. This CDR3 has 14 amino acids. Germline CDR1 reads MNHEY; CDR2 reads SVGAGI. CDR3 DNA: TGTGCCAGCAGTTTAGCGGGATCCCACTACGAGCAGTACTTC. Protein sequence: CASSLAGSHYEQYF.

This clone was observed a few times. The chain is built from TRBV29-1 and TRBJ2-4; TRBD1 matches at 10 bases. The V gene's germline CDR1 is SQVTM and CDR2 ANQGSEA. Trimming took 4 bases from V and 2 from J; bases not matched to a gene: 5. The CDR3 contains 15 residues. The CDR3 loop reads CSVGGTGVTKNIQYF. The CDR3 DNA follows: TGCAGCGTTGGAGGGACAGGGGTAACCAAAAACATTCAGTACTTC.

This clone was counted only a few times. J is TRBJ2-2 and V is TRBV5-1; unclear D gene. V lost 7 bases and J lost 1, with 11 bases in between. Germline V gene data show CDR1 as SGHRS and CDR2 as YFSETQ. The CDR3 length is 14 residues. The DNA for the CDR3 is TGCGCCAGCGAGATGGCGGTGAACACCGGGGAGCTGTTTTTT. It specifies CASEMAVNTGELFF.

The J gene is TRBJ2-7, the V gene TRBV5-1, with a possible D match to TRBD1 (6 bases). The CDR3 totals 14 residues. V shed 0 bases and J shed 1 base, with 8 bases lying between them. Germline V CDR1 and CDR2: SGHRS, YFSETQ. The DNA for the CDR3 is TGCGCCAGCAGCTTGGGGGACACTTCCTACGAGCAGTACTTC. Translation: CASSLGDTSYEQYF.

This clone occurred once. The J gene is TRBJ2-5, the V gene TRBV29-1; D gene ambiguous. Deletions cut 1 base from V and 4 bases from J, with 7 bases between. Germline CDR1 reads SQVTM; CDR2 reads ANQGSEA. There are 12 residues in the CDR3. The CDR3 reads CSVEVTRETQYF. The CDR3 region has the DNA TGCAGCGTTGAAGTCACACGAGAGACCCAGTACTTC.

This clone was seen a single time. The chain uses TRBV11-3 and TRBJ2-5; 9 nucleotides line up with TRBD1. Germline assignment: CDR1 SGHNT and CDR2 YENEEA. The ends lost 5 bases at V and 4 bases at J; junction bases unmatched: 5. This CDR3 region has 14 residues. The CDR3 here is CASSRGTGRETQYF. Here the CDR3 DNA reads TGTGCCAGCAGCCGAGGGACAGGGCGAGAGACCCAGTACTTC.

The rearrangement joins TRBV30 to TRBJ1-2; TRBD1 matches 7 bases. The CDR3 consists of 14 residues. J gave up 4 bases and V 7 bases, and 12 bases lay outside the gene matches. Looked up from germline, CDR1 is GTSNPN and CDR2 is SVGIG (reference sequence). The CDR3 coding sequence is TGTGCCTTCTACCACCCCCGGGACAGCTATGGCTACACCTTC. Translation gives CAFYHPRDSYGYTF.

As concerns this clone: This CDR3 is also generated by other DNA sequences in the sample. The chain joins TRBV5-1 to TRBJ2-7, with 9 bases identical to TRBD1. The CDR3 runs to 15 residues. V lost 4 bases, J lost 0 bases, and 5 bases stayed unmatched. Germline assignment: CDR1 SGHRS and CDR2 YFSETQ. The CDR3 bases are TGCGCCAGCAGCCTGACAGGGGGGAGCTCCTACGAGCAGTACTTC. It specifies CASSLTGGSSYEQYF.

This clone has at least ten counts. This CDR3 is CASSLIEAPDTQYF. The CDR3, as DNA: TGTGCCAGCAGTCTTATAGAGGCCCCAGATACGCAGTATTTT. The gene calls are TRBV6-5 and TRBJ2-3; D is unresolved. This CDR3 has 14 residues. V was trimmed by 5 bases and J by 4 bases, leaving 13 bases between them. Germline V gene lookup returns CDR1 MNHEY and CDR2 SVGAGI.

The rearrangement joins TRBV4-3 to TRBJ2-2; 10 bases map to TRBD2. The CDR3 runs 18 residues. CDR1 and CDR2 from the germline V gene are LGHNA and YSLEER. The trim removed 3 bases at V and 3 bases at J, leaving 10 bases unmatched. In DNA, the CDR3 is TGCGCCAGCAGCCATCGAACACCAGCGGGAGGGGACACCGGGGAGCTGTTTTTT. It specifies CASSHRTPAGGDTGELFF.

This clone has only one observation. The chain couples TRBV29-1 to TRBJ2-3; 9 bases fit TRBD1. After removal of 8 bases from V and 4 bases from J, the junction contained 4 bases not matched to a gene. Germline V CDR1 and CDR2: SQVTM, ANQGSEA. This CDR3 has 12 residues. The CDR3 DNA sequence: TGCAGCCCCGGGGACAGGGCAGATACGCAGTATTTT. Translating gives CSPGDRADTQYF.

CDR3 nucleotides: TGTGCCAGCAGAGGGATGGTGAGCGGAGCCTACAATGAGCAGTTCTTC. Protein: CASRGMVSGAYNEQFF. The chain links TRBV28 to TRBJ2-1; a possible D gene is TRBD2 (5 bases). The V gene lost 6 bases and the J gene lost 2 bases, with 17 bases spanning the gap. The CDR3 has 16 residues. Per germline, CDR1 MDHEN and CDR2 SYDVKM.

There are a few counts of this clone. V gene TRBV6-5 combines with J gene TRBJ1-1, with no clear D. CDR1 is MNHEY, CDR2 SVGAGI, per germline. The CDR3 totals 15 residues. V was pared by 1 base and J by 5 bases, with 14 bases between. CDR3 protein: CASSYLRRIRTEAFF. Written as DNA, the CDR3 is TGTGCCAGCAGTTACTTGCGTCGGATTAGGACTGAAGCTTTCTTT.